This T cell receptor beta chain was identified in a study of T-cell memory formation after mild COVID-19. The study's findings and limits: Several responding clones turned up in pre-infection memory, indicating that cross-reactive memory may have taken part. CD8+ contracting clones occupied EMRA, while CD4+ ones occupied mainly CM and EM. Unconfirmed was the SARS-CoV-2 specificity of second-wave clones that peaked on day 37.

MiXCR, applied by TCRdb to the 5' RACE reads, yields one record per CDR3 protein. The sample yields nearly 350,000 distinct CDR3 sequences, around 13% seen once. CDR1 is MGHRA, CDR2 YSYEKL, per germline. Between the trimmed V and J ends, which lost 0 bases and 1 base, there was a span of 5 bases. This CDR3 comprises 14 residues. This clonotype was seen more than once but under ten times. Its antigen is unknown. This sequence joins TRBV4-1 and TRBJ2-3; D is unresolved. The sequence derives from a man younger than 30 who had mild COVID-19 (a few samples of this study predate the infection). Cell type and time point are not known. The sample taken for sequencing was PBMCs or a T cell subset sorted from them (not recorded which). The CDR3 protein is CASSQERRTDTQYF. In DNA, the CDR3 is TGCGCCAGCAGCCAAGAGCGACGCACAGATACGCAGTATTTT.